A selection of T cell receptor beta chains follows, all from one sample in a study of beta chain features in type 1 diabetes. Profiled with immunoSEQ multiplex PCR; TCRdb holds only in-frame clones, not every one. This table holds about half a million clones, about an eighth found once. Sequenced input: naive CD4+ T cells from blood. The receptors originated from a woman aged 18 to 35 in good health. CDR3s include the opening cysteine and the closing phenylalanine or tryptophan. Each record gives: CDR3 length, J gene, V gene, D gene, clone size, CDR3 DNA, CDR3 protein. A D gene is named only where the DNA matches it firmly. Clone size is not always given. Where it is, it says once, few, many or a class for expanded clones.

length: 11; J: TRBJ1-1; V: TRBV29-1; D: -; size: few; DNA: TGCAGCGTTCTCAGGACGTCGCAAGCTTTCTTT; CDR3: CSVLRTSQAFF
length: 13; J: TRBJ2-7; V: TRBV30; D: -; size: few; DNA: TGTGCCTGGCATGGGGGACGTCCCTACGAGCAGTACTTC; CDR3: CAWHGGRPYEQYF
length: 13; J: TRBJ2-6; V: TRBV29-1; D: -; size: few; DNA: TGCAGCGCCCGGGTCTCTGGGGCCAACGTCCTGACTTTC; CDR3: CSARVSGANVLTF
length: 11; J: TRBJ1-4; V: TRBV4-2; D: -; size: -; DNA: TGTGCCAGCAGCCAAGCTGAAAAACTGTTTTTT; CDR3: CASSQAEKLFF
length: 14; J: TRBJ1-1; V: TRBV5-1; D: TRBD1; size: -; DNA: TGCGCCAGCAGCTTGGGTGCAGGGGGAAGCGAAGCTTTCTTT; CDR3: CASSLGAGGSEAFF
length: 14; J: TRBJ2-1; V: TRBV27; D: -; size: -; DNA: TGTGCCAGCAGTCCCATCTTCGCCTACAATGAGCAGTTCTTC; CDR3: CASSPIFAYNEQFF
length: 15; J: TRBJ1-5; V: TRBV5-1; D: -; size: few; DNA: TGCGCCAGCAGCTTAGGGCAGGGTGTAAATCAGCCCCAGCATTTT; CDR3: CASSLGQGVNQPQHF
length: 16; J: TRBJ2-3; V: TRBV7-2; D: TRBD1; size: few; DNA: TGTGCCAGCAGCTTTGGAACAGGGGCGTCGGGAGATACGCAGTATTTT; CDR3: CASSFGTGASGDTQYF
length: 16; J: TRBJ2-6; V: TRBV14; D: TRBD1; size: few; DNA: TGTGCCAGCAGCCCCAGGGGGCACTCTGGGGCCAACGTCCTGACTTTC; CDR3: CASSPRGHSGANVLTF
length: 16; J: TRBJ2-5; V: TRBV7-2; D: -; size: -; DNA: TGTGCCAGCAGCATTTTTGGGGCGGGGATGCAAGAGACCCAGTACTTC; CDR3: CASSIFGAGMQETQYF
length: 12; J: TRBJ2-7; V: TRBV5-1; D: -; size: -; DNA: TGCGCCAGCAGCTTGGCCCCCTACGAGCAGTACTTC; CDR3: CASSLAPYEQYF
length: 16; J: TRBJ2-1; V: TRBV19; D: TRBD2; size: -; DNA: TGTGCCAGTAGACTAGCGGGATCGGGCTCCTACAATGAGCAGTTCTTC; CDR3: CASRLAGSGSYNEQFF
length: 13; J: TRBJ1-1; V: TRBV2; D: -; size: -; DNA: TGTGCCAGCAGTGCAGGGGCGGGCACTGAAGCTTTCTTT; CDR3: CASSAGAGTEAFF
length: 12; J: TRBJ2-5; V: TRBV29-1; D: -; size: few; DNA: TGCAGCGCTGGACAGGGAGGGGAGACCCAGTACTTC; CDR3: CSAGQGGETQYF
length: 14; J: TRBJ1-3; V: TRBV9; D: -; size: -; DNA: TGTGCCAGCAGCGAAGCCACCTGGGGGAGAGACATATATTTT; CDR3: CASSEATWGRDIYF
length: 15; J: TRBJ1-4; V: TRBV7-6; D: -; size: few; DNA: TGTGCCAGCGGCAAACTGGCAGGATTCAATGAAAAACTGTTTTTT; CDR3: CASGKLAGFNEKLFF